The 21 T cell receptor beta chains below were found in one sample sequenced in a study of beta chain features in type 1 diabetes. The whole isolated RNA underwent reverse transcription, so sequencing captured expressed TCRB transcripts. This table comes from immunoSEQ multiplex PCR, and its TCRdb copy is limited to in-frame clones, with some not included. The sample records under 200,000 clones, 7.5% to 10% being singletons. Sequencing was performed on central memory CD4+ T cells from blood. These receptors originate from a man between 18 and 29 years old in good health.

This clone turned up a few times. J is TRBJ2-3 and V is TRBV4-2; 13 positions agree with TRBD2. The CDR3 contains 16 residues. The germline CDR1 and CDR2 sequences are LGHNA and YNFKEQ. V gave up 5 bases and J gave up 2 bases; unmatched junction bases: 4. The DNA of the CDR3 is TGTGCCAGCAGCAAGGGACTAGCGGGGACCACAGATACGCAGTATTTT. Translating it yields CASSKGLAGTTDTQYF.

This clone was seen only a few times. The chain carries TRBV30 and TRBJ2-7; 11 positions agree with TRBD2. In germline, CDR1 is GTSNPN, CDR2 SVGIG (reference sequence). The CDR3 sequence is 19 residues long. Trimming took 2 bases from V and 0 from J; bases not matched to a gene: 15. The CDR3 loop reads CAWSPTRLAGGRSSYEQYF. The DNA of the CDR3 is TGTGCCTGGAGTCCGACACGGCTAGCGGGGGGCAGGAGCTCCTACGAGCAGTACTTC.

This rearrangement joins TRBV5-8 to TRBJ2-1, with D possibly TRBD1 on 6 matching bases. The V end was cut by 7 bases, the J end by 8 bases, with 22 bases between. The CDR3 is made up of 15 amino acids. Per the germline V gene, CDR1 is SGHTS and CDR2 is YDEGEE. The CDR3 here is CASCKTGQLRDEQFF. CDR3 DNA sequence: TGTGCCAGCTGTAAAACGGGACAATTAAGGGATGAGCAGTTCTTC.

This clone was seen more than once but under ten times. Here the CDR3 reads CASSPEVGAFNTGELFF. CDR3 coding DNA: TGTGCCAGCAGCCCCGAGGTGGGGGCGTTTAACACCGGGGAGCTGTTTTTT. V and J are TRBV7-2 and TRBJ2-2; D might be TRBD1 (6 bases). Germline V gene lookup returns CDR1 SGHTA and CDR2 FQGNSA. V was shortened by 5 bases and J by 2 bases, with 18 bases between the two germline ends. The CDR3 extends over 17 amino acids.

This clone was seen a few times. The chain joins TRBV18 to TRBJ1-1, with D uncertain. The CDR3 is made up of 12 amino acids. From germline, CDR1 is KGHSH and CDR2 LQKENI. Trimming stripped 8 bases from V and 10 bases from J, with 17 bases between. Written as DNA, the CDR3 is TGTGCCAGCCTCGGGGAGGACGGTCCAGCTTTCTTT. Translation: CASLGEDGPAFF.

This clone was seen at least ten times. This sequence joins TRBV28 and TRBJ2-7; D unresolved. Trimming pared 6 bases from V and 4 bases from J, leaving 10 bases between. Germline lookup yields CDR1 MDHEN and CDR2 SYDVKM. The CDR3 has 12 amino acids. CDR3 in amino acids: CASRTSQYEQYF. CDR3 coding DNA: TGTGCCAGCAGGACCTCACAGTACGAGCAGTACTTC.

V usage is TRBV9 and J usage is TRBJ2-5; 12 bases are shared with TRBD2. The CDR3 sequence is 17 residues long. Germline V gene lookup returns CDR1 SGDLS and CDR2 YYNGEE. Trimming at V came to 3 bases and at J to 4 bases, leaving 10 bases not matched to a gene. In DNA form, the CDR3 reads TGTGCCAGCAGCGCCCTAGCGGGAGGGCCGGTTGGAGAGACCCAGTACTTC. It encodes CASSALAGGPVGETQYF.

This chain links TRBV2 with TRBJ1-1; a weak D match, TRBD1 (5 bases). The CDR3 consists of 13 residues. V was pared by 5 bases and J by 7 bases, with 14 bases between. Germline V gives CDR1 SNHLY, CDR2 FYNNEI. The CDR3 DNA follows: TGTGCCAGCAGTCGGGACTCAGGAGATGAAGCTTTCTTT. Its translation is CASSRDSGDEAFF.

This clone was found a few times. The J gene is TRBJ2-7, the V gene TRBV27; 10 bases align to TRBD2. The CDR3 totals 15 residues. Germline CDR1 is MNHEY and CDR2 is SMNVEV (reference sequence). V lost 2 bases and J lost 2; bases outside the gene matches: 3. CDR3 bases: TGTGCCAGCAGTTTAAGCGGGAGGGCCCCCTACGAGCAGTACTTC. As protein: CASSLSGRAPYEQYF.

The chain joins TRBV10-3 to TRBJ1-1; TRBD1 matches at 8 bases. The CDR3 sequence is 17 residues long. Germline V gene data show CDR1 as ENHRY and CDR2 as SYGVKD. V trimming: 0 bases; J trimming: 2 bases; junction bases outside the gene matches: 8. The CDR3 is CAISESRTGTGNTEAFF. CDR3 sequence (DNA): TGTGCCATCAGTGAGTCCAGAACCGGGACAGGTAACACTGAAGCTTTCTTT.

The gene calls are TRBV5-1 and TRBJ2-5; 8 bases line up with TRBD2. Unmatched junction bases numbered 3, after V lost 3 bases and J lost 2 bases. This CDR3 comprises 14 residues. CDR1 and CDR2 from the germline V gene are SGHRS and YFSETQ. CDR3: CASSSGLAQETQYF. The CDR3, as DNA: TGCGCCAGCAGCTCCGGACTAGCACAAGAGACCCAGTACTTC.

V is TRBV9 and J is TRBJ2-7; TRBD2 matches 11 bases. There are 14 residues in the CDR3. The trim removed 4 bases at V and 3 bases at J, leaving 3 bases unmatched. Germline lookup yields CDR1 SGDLS and CDR2 YYNGEE. As DNA, the CDR3 is TGTGCCAGCAGCCCCGGACTAGCGGGCTACGAGCAGTACTTC. Translating it yields CASSPGLAGYEQYF.

V usage is TRBV5-1 and J usage is TRBJ2-7; 7 bases map to TRBD1. This CDR3 is built from 17 residues. Germline V CDR1 and CDR2: SGHRS, YFSETQ. The J segment lost 4 bases and the V segment lost 0 bases, leaving 13 bases of the junction unmatched. CDR3 in amino acids: CASSLGPRGQVVYEQYF. The DNA of the CDR3 is TGCGCCAGCAGCTTGGGACCCCGAGGACAGGTAGTTTACGAGCAGTACTTC.

The table lists this clone with many counts. The chain combines TRBV27 with TRBJ2-7; D possibly corresponds to TRBD1 (6 bases). Deletions cut 3 bases from V and 5 bases from J, with 11 bases between. Germline CDR1 is MNHEY and CDR2 is SMNVEV (reference sequence). CDR3 size: 13 residues. The DNA of the CDR3 is TGTGCCAGCAGTTTGAGGGGGATAGACGAGCAGTACTTC. Translating it yields CASSLRGIDEQYF.

This clone was counted a few times. The rearrangement uses TRBV7-3 and TRBJ1-1; no clear D gene. V was cut by 5 bases and J by 1 base, with 11 bases left in between. The CDR3 is 14 residues long. CDR1 SGHTA and CDR2 FQGTGA come from the germline V gene. The CDR3 DNA is TGTGCCAGCAGCCTTAATCCAGAGAACACTGAAGCTTTCTTT. It specifies CASSLNPENTEAFF.

This clone occurred many times. J is TRBJ2-2 and V is TRBV5-4; 12 bases match TRBD2. V shed 0 bases, J shed 3 bases, and the junction held 3 bases outside the gene matches. Looked up from germline, CDR1 is SGHNT and CDR2 is YYREEE (reference sequence). This CDR3 is built from 17 residues. The CDR3 reads CASSLGLAGDHTGELFF. CDR3 sequence (DNA): TGTGCCAGCAGCTTGGGACTAGCGGGGGACCACACCGGGGAGCTGTTTTTT.

Only a few counts were recorded for this clone. DNA of the CDR3: TGTGCCAGCAGCCCCCGGACAGTCACAGATACGCAGTATTTT. As protein: CASSPRTVTDTQYF. The chain recombines TRBV11-2 with TRBJ2-3, with D perhaps matching TRBD1 (6 bases). Germline V CDR1 and CDR2: SGHAT, FQNNGV. The V and J ends lost 5 bases and 2 bases respectively, with 11 bases between them. The length of the CDR3 is 14 residues.

In its sample, this clone was seen many times. The chain has TRBV29-1 and TRBJ2-1; perhaps TRBD1 as D (5 bases). Deletions cut 0 bases from V and 6 bases from J, with 6 bases between. There are 12 residues in the CDR3. Per germline, CDR1 SQVTM and CDR2 ANQGSEA. CDR3 sequence: CSVEDRVNEQFF. CDR3 nucleotides: TGCAGCGTTGAAGACAGGGTCAATGAGCAGTTCTTC.

Many counts were recorded for this clone. This rearrangement joins TRBV14 to TRBJ1-2; TRBD1 matches 7 bases. The CDR3 covers 15 residues. Per the germline V gene, CDR1 is SGHDN and CDR2 is FVKESK. The V and J ends lost 3 bases and 7 bases, in that order; junction bases with no gene match: 11. The CDR3 loop reads CASSHTGTAASGYTF. CDR3 DNA sequence: TGTGCCAGCAGCCATACCGGGACAGCCGCTTCTGGCTACACCTTC.

This chain links TRBV18 with TRBJ1-1, with 9 bases lining up with TRBD1. V lost 3 bases to trimming and J lost 4 bases; unmatched junction nucleotides: 6. This CDR3 is 15 amino acids long. CDR1 is KGHSH and CDR2 is LQKENI in the germline V gene. CDR3 DNA: TGTGCCAGCTCACCGGGGACAGGGAGAATCACTGAAGCTTTCTTT. Translated, it gives CASSPGTGRITEAFF.

This clone was picked up a small number of times. The CDR3 nucleotides are TGTGCCAGCAGCTTGGTCGAGGTGCAAGAGACCCAGTACTTC. Protein: CASSLVEVQETQYF. The chain links TRBV5-4 to TRBJ2-5; D uncertain. V lost 0 bases and J 2 bases, leaving 8 bases between the germline ends. This CDR3 comprises 14 residues. Germline loops: CDR1 SGHNT, CDR2 YYREEE (reference sequence). Full variable domain (remainder filled in from reference TRBV5-4 and TRBJ2-5): ETGVTQSPTHLIKTRGQQVTLRCSSQSGHNTVSWYQQALGQGPQFIFQYYREEENGRGNFPPRFSGLQFPNYSSELNVNALELDDSALYLCASSLVEVQETQYFGPGTRLLVL.